The subject of this entry is one TCR beta chain. Cells sorted as Tregs were CD4+, CD25+ and CD127-/low. After constant-region reverse-primer amplification, full-length variable regions underwent semi-nested PCR with Nested Universal Primer A. TCRdb called the 5' RACE reads again in MiXCR, with one record for every CDR3 protein. The sample yields approximately 58,000 distinct CDR3 sequences, roughly 28% seen once. Sequenced input: tumor-infiltrating Tregs sorted from the breast tumor. The sequence was collected from a female donor with breast cancer.

The CDR3 coding sequence is TGCGCCAGCAGCCAGCTAGCGGGAGGGTCTGAGCAGTTCTTC. Protein: CASSQLAGGSEQFF. This chain connects TRBV4-3 to TRBJ2-1; 12 nucleotides align to TRBD2. This CDR3 has 14 amino acids. The trim removed 3 bases at V and 9 bases at J, leaving 3 bases unmatched. Germline CDR1 LGHNA, CDR2 YSLEER.